The T cell receptor (beta chain) under discussion was sequenced for a study of a mutant IDH1 vaccine in newly diagnosed glioma. Concerning this clone itself: What it binds is not known.

This sample's time point: week 11, during vaccination. The study gave 300 ug of mutant IDH1 20-mer peptide per vaccine dose, with topical imiquimod. The assay was immunoSEQ multiplex PCR, and TCRdb's table has in-frame clones only and misses some. The data show tens of thousands of clones, about four fifths seen once. The sequence was obtained from a man in his fifties or sixties with glioma. The material sequenced was PBMCs, taken from a glioma patient whose treatment included an IDH1 peptide vaccine.

The CDR3 bases are TGTGCCAGCAGTGGCACTGGGTCCACCTACGAGCAGTACTTC. It codes for CASSGTGSTYEQYF. This chain uses TRBV25-1 with TRBJ2-7; D is uncertain. This CDR3 is 14 amino acids long. The V gene lost 4 bases and the J gene lost 2 bases, with 12 bases spanning the gap. Per the germline V gene, CDR1 is MGHDK and CDR2 is SYGVNS.